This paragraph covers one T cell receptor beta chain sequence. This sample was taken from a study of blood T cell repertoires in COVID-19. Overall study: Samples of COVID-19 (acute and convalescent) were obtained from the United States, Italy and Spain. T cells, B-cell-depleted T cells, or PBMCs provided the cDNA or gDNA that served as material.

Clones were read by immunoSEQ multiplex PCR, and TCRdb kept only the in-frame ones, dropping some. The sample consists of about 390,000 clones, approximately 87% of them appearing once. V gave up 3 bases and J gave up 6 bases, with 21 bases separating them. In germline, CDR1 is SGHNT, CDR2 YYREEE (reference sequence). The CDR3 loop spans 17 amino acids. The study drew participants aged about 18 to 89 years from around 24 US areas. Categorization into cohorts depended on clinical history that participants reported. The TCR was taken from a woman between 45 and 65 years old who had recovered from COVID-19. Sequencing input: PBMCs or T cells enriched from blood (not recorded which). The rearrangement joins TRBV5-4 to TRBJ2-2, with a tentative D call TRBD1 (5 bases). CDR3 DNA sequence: TGTGCCAGCAGCTCCCCAACGCAGGGAAGAAGGGCCGGGGAGCTGTTTTTT. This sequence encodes CASSSPTQGRRAGELFF.